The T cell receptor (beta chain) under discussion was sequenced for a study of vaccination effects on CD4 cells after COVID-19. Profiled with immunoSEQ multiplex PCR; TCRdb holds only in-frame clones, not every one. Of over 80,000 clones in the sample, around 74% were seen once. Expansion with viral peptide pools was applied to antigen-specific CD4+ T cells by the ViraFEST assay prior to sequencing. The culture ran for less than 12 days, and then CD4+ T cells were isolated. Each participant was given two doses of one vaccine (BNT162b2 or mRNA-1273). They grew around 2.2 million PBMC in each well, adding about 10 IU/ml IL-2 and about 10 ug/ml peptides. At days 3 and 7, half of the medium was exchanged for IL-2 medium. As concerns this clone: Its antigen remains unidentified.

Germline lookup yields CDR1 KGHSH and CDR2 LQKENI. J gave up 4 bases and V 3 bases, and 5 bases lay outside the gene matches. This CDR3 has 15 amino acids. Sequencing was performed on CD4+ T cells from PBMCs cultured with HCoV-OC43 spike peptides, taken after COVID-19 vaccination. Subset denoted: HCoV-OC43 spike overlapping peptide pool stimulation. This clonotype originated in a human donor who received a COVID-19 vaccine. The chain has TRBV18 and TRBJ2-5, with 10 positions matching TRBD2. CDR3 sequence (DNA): TGTGCCAGCTCACCCCCGGGACTAGCGTTAGAGACCCAGTACTTC. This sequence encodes CASSPPGLALETQYF.